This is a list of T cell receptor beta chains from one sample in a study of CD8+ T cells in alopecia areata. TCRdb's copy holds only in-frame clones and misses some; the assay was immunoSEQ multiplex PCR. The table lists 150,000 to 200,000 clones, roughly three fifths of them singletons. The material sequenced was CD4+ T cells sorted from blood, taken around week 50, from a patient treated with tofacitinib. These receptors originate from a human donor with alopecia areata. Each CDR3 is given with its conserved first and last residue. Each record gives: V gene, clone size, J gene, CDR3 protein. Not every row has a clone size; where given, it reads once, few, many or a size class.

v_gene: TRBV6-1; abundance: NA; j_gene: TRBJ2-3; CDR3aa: CASSEPGQGADTQYF
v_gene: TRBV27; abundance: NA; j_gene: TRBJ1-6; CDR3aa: CASSLYATGDSPLHF
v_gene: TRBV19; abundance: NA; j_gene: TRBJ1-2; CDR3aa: CASHRDLGTYTF
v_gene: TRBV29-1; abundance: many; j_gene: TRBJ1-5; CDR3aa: CSAGYSNQPQHF
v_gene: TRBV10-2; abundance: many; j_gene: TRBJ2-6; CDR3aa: CASRSLTGLGSSGANVLTF
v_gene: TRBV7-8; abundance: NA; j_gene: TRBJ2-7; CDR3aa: CASSLDGTGKYEQYF
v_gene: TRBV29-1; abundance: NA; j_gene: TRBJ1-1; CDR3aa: CSVRWGTEAFF
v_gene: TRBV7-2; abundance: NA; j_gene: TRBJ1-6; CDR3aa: CASSLMVQLPSPLHF
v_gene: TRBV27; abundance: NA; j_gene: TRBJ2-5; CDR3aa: CASRASGGFQETQYF
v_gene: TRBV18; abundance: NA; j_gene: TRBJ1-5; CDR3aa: CASSEAPSNQPQHF
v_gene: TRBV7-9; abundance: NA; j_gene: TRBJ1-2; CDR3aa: CASSSTGGGYGYTF